The clone carrying this TCR beta chain is a singleton in its sample. The V end was cut by 3 bases, the J end by 6 bases, with 18 bases between. The CDR3 is 15 amino acids. Germline V gives CDR1 LGHNA, CDR2 YNFKEQ. This specimen comes from a study of Ad26.COV2.S vaccination and SARS-CoV-2 variants. Study in general: A COV1001 Ad26.COV2.S trial-arm participant provided the sample. The study gave Ad26.COV2.S intramuscularly, once or twice 56 days apart.

TCRdb keeps only in-frame clones here, not all; method: immunoSEQ multiplex PCR. Of about 320,000 clones listed, about 82% are singletons. Regarding treatment: about 20 received Ad26.COV2.S at low or high dose, single or two shots; about 5 received placebo; per-sample allocation not given. Sampling happened 63 days after the first vaccine or placebo injection. Vaccination employed an Ad26 vector expressing the Wuhan-strain SARS-CoV-2 spike. The sequence was obtained from a person between 18 and 60 years old who received the Ad26.COV2.S COVID-19 vaccine or a placebo. Sequenced material: peripheral blood, taken in a trial of Ad26.COV2.S vaccine versus placebo. The chain joins TRBV4-2 to TRBJ2-7; D is possibly TRBD1 or TRBD2 (5 bases each). CDR3 DNA: TGTGCCAGCAGCCACGCCGGGACGGGATTCGGCGAGCAGTACTTC. Residues: CASSHAGTGFGEQYF.